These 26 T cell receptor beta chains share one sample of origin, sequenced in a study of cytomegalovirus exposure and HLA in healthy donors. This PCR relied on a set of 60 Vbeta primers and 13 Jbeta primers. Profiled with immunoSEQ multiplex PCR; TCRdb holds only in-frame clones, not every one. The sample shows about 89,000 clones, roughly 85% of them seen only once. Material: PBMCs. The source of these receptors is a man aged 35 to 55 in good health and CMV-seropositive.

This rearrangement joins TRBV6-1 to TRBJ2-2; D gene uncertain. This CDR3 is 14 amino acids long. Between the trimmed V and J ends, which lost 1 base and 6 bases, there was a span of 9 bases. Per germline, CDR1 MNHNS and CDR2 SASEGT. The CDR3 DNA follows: TGTGCCAGCAGTGAAGAGAGGTTGTCCGGGGAGCTGTTTTTT. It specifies CASSEERLSGELFF.

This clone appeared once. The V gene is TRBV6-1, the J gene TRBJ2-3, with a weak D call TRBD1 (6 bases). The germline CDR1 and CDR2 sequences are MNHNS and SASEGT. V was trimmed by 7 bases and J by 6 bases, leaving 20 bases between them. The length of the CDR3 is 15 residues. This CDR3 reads CASTKNGGRLDTQYF. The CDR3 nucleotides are TGTGCCAGCACCAAAAATGGGGGCCGGCTCGATACGCAGTATTTT.

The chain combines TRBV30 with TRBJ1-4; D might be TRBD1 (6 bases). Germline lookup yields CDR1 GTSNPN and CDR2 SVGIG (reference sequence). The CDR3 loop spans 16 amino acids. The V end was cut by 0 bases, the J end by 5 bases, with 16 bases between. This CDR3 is CAWSVWETGSNEKLFF. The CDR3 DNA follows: TGTGCCTGGAGTGTATGGGAGACAGGAAGCAATGAAAAACTGTTTTTT.

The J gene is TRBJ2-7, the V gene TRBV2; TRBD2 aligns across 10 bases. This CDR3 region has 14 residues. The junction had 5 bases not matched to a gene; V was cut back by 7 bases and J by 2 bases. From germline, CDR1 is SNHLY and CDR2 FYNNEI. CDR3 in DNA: TGTGCCAGCATTTCAAGCGGGGGGGCCTACGAGCAGTACTTC. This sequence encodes CASISSGGAYEQYF.

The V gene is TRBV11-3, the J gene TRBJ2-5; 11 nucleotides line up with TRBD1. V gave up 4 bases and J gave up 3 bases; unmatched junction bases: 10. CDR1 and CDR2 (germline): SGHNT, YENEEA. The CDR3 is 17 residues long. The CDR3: CASSSGQGAAPEETQYF. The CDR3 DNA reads TGTGCCAGCAGCTCTGGACAGGGGGCAGCTCCGGAAGAGACCCAGTACTTC. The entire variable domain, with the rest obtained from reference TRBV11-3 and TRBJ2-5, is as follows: EAGVVQSPRYKIIEKKQPVAFWCNPISGHNTLYWYLQNLGQGPELLIRYENEEAVDDSQLPKDRFSAERLKGVDSTLKIQPAELGDSAVYLCASSSGQGAAPEETQYFGPGTRLLVL.

CDR3 residues: CASSPGWTTNEKLFF. The CDR3 region has the DNA TGTGCCAGCAGCCCCGGGTGGACAACTAATGAAAAACTGTTTTTT. The chain combines TRBV7-9 with TRBJ1-4; D is ambiguous. The V end was cut by 5 bases, the J end by 0 bases, with 10 bases between. CDR1 is SEHNR, CDR2 FQNEAQ, per germline (reference sequence). The CDR3 totals 15 residues.

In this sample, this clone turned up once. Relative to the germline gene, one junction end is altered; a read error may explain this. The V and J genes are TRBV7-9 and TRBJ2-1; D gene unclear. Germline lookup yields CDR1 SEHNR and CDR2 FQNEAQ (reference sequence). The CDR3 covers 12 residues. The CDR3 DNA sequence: TGTTCCAGCAGCTTAGTAGTTAATGAGCAGTTCTTC. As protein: CSSSLVVNEQFF.

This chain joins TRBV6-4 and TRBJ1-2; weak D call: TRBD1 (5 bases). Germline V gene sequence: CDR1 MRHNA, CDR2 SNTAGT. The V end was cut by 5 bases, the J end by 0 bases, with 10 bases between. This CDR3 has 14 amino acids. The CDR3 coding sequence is TGTGCCAGCAGTCCGACAGATTCTAACTATGGCTACACCTTC. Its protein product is CASSPTDSNYGYTF.

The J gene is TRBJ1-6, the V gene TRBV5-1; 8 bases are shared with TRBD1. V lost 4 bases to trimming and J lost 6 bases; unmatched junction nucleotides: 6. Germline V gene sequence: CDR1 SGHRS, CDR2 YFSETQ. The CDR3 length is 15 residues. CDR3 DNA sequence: TGCGCCAGCAGCCCCACCGGACAGGGTAATTCACCCCTCCACTTT. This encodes CASSPTGQGNSPLHF. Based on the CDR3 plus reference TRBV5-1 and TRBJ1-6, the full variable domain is KAGVTQTPRYLIKTRGQQVTLSCSPISGHRSVSWYQQTPGQGLQFLFEYFSETQRNKGNFPGRFSGRQFSNSRSEMNVSTLELGDSALYLCASSPTGQGNSPLHFGNGTRLTVT.

The CDR3 loop reads CASSPGVGGLEQYF. CDR3 DNA sequence: TGTGCCAGCAGCCCCGGCGTGGGGGGTTTGGAGCAGTACTTC. The rearrangement joins TRBV28 to TRBJ2-7, with D tentatively TRBD2 (6 bases). Trimming took 6 bases from V and 7 from J, leaving 19 bases between them. This CDR3 contains 14 residues. Germline V gene data show CDR1 as MDHEN and CDR2 as SYDVKM.

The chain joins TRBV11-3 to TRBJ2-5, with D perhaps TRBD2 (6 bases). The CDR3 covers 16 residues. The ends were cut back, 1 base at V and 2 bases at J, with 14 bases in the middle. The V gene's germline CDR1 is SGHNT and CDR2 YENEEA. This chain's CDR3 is CASSLVGRLVQETQYF. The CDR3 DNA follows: TGTGCCAGCAGCTTAGTCGGCCGACTAGTACAAGAGACCCAGTACTTC.

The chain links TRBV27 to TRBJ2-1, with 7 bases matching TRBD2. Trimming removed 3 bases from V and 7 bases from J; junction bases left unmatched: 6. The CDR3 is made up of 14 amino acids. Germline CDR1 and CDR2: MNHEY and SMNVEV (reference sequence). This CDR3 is CASSFWRERNEQFF. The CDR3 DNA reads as TGTGCCAGCAGTTTCTGGCGGGAGAGGAATGAGCAGTTCTTC.

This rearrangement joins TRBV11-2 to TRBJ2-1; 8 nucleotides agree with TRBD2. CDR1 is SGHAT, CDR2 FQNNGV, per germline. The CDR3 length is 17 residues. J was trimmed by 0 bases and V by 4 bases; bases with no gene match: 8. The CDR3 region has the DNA TGTGCCAGCAGCTCTGACAGCGGGAGTTCCTCCTACAATGAGCAGTTCTTC. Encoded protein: CASSSDSGSSSYNEQFF.

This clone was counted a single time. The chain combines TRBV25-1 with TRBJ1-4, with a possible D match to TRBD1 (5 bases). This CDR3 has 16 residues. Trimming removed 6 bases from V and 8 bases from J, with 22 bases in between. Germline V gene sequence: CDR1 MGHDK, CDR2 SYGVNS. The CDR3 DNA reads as TGTGCCAGCAGCCCCGAGGGTCGGCCAGGGAGGGAAAAACTGTTTTTT. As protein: CASSPEGRPGREKLFF.

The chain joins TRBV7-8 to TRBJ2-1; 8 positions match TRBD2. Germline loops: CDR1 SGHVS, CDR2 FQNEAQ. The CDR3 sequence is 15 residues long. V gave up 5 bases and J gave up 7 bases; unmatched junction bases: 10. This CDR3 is CASSKRGGNFNEQFF. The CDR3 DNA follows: TGTGCCAGCAGCAAACGGGGGGGGAACTTTAATGAGCAGTTCTTC.

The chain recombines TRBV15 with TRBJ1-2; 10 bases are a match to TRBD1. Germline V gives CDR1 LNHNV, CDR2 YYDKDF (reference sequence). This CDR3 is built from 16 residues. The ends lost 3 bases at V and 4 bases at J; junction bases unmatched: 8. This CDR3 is CATSSDRGLSSYGYTF. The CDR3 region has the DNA TGTGCCACCAGCAGTGACAGGGGGCTCTCAAGCTATGGCTACACCTTC.

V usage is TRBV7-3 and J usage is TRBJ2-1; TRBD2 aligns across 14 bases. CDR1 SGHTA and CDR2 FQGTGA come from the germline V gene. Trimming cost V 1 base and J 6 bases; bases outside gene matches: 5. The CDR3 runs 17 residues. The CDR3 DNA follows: TGTGCCAGCAGCTTAAACCAAGGACTAGCGGGAGGCAATGAGCAGTTCTTC. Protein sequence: CASSLNQGLAGGNEQFF.

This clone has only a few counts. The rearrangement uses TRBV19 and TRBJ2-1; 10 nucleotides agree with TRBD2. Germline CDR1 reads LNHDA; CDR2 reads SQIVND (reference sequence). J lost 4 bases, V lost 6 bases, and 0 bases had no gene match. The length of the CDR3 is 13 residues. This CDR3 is CASRTSGYNEQFF. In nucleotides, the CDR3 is TGTGCCAGTAGGACTAGCGGGTACAATGAGCAGTTCTTC.

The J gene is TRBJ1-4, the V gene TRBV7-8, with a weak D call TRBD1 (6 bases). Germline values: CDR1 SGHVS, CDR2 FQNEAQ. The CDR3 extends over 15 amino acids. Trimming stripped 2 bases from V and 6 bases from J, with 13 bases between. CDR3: CASSLRGGIDEKLFF. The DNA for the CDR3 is TGTGCCAGCAGCTTAAGAGGGGGTATTGATGAAAAACTGTTTTTT.

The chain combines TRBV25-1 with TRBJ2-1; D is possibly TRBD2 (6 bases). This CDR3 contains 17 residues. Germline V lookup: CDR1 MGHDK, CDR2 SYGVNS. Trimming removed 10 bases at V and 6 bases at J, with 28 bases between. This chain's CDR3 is CATRDTGGRPFRNEQFF. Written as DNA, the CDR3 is TGTGCCACCAGAGACACCGGAGGGCGACCATTCCGCAATGAGCAGTTCTTC.

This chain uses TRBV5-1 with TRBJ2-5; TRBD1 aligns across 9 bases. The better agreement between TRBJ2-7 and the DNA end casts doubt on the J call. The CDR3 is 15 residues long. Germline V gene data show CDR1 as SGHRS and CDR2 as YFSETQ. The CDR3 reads CASSFLDRGSDEQYF. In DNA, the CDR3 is TGCGCCAGCAGCTTCCTGGACAGGGGCTCGGACGAGCAGTACTTC.

CDR3 residues: CASSRGLAGPSSYNEQFF. The CDR3 bases are TGCGCCAGCAGCAGAGGACTAGCGGGGCCGAGCTCCTACAATGAGCAGTTCTTC. The chain uses TRBV5-1 and TRBJ2-1; TRBD2 matches 12 bases. CDR1 and CDR2 (germline): SGHRS, YFSETQ. This CDR3 has 18 residues. V lost 4 bases, J lost 0 bases, and 8 bases stayed unmatched.

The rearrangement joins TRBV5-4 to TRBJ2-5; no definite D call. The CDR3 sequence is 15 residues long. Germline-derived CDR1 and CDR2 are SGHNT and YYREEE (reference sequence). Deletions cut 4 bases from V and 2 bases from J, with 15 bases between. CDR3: CASSPSSLRQETQYF. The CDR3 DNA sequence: TGTGCCAGCAGCCCCTCCTCTTTGCGGCAAGAGACCCAGTACTTC.

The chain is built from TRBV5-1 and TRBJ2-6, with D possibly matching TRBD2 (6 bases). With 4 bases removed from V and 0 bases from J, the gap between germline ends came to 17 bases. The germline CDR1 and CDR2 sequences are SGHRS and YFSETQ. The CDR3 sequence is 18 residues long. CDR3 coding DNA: TGCGCCAGCAGCCTACCGACGGGAGCTTCCTCTGGGGCCAACGTCCTGACTTTC. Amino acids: CASSLPTGASSGANVLTF.

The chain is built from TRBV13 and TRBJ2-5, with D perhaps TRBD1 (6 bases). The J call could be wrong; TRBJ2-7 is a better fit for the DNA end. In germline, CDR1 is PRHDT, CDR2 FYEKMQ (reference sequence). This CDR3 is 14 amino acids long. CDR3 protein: CASSSAPQGYEQYF. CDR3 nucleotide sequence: TGTGCCAGCAGCTCCGCCCCACAGGGCTACGAGCAGTACTTC.

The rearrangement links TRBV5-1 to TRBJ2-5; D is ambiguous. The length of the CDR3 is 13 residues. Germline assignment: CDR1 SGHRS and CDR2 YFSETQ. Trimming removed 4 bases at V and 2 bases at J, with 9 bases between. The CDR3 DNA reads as TGCGCCAGCAGCGTGGAGCCGCAAGAGACCCAGTACTTC. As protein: CASSVEPQETQYF.